This entry lists 18 T cell receptor beta chains sequenced from one sample in a study of blood T cell repertoires in COVID-19. Data came from immunoSEQ multiplex PCR; TCRdb stores just in-frame clones and leaves some out. Of some 81,000 clones listed, 90% to 95% are singletons. The specimen sequenced was peripheral blood. The receptors stem from a human donor with active COVID-19. The donor label of this sample is uncertain.

The chain recombines TRBV6-4 with TRBJ1-2, with D possibly TRBD1 on 5 matching bases. Germline V gene data show CDR1 as MRHNA and CDR2 as SNTAGT. The CDR3 consists of 13 residues. V was trimmed by 2 bases and J by 8 bases, leaving 12 bases between them. The DNA for the CDR3 is TGTGCCAGCAGTGACGAGTCAAGGGGAGGCTACACCTTC. Translation: CASSDESRGGYTF.

As DNA, the CDR3 is TGTGCCAGCAGCGCCTCATACGGGACAGCTTACCACAATGAGCAGTTCTTC. It yields the protein CASSASYGTAYHNEQFF. The rearrangement uses TRBV9 and TRBJ2-1; 7 nucleotides match TRBD1. Germline V lookup: CDR1 SGDLS, CDR2 YYNGEE. The length of the CDR3 is 17 residues. V lost 3 bases and J lost 5; bases outside the gene matches: 14.

The J gene is TRBJ1-2, the V gene TRBV5-6; 7 bases match TRBD1. The CDR3 sequence is 13 residues long. V trimming: 6 bases; J trimming: 4 bases; junction bases outside the gene matches: 6. CDR1 is SGHDT and CDR2 is YYEEEE in the germline V gene. The CDR3 here is CASTRDSSYGYTF. CDR3 sequence (DNA): TGTGCCAGCACTCGGGACAGCTCCTATGGCTACACCTTC.

The rearrangement joins TRBV3-1 (or the pseudogene TRBV3-2) to TRBJ2-2; 10 bases fit TRBD2. The V gene's germline CDR1 is LGHDT and CDR2 YNNKEL (reference sequence). The CDR3 is 14 amino acids. Trimming removed 10 bases from V and 7 bases from J; junction bases left unmatched: 9. The DNA of the CDR3 is TGTGCCACCCAGAGCGGGAGGGCGTACGGGGAGCTGTTTTTT. Translation gives CATQSGRAYGELFF.

CDR3 residues: CASSERSGGAYGELFF. DNA of the CDR3: TGTGCCAGCAGTGAACGTAGCGGGGGGGCCTACGGGGAGCTGTTTTTT. The rearrangement links TRBV6-1 to TRBJ2-2, with 11 bases fitting TRBD2. Trimming took 2 bases from V and 7 from J; bases not matched to a gene: 6. The length of the CDR3 is 16 residues. Germline loops: CDR1 MNHNS, CDR2 SASEGT.

The chain has TRBV6-1 and TRBJ2-7, with 11 bases identical to TRBD2. CDR3 length equals 16 residues. From germline, CDR1 is MNHNS and CDR2 SASEGT. V trimming: 4 bases; J trimming: 5 bases; junction bases outside the gene matches: 10. CDR3 sequence (DNA): TGTGCCAGCAGTGTACCTAGCGGGGGGTACATTGACGAGCAGTACTTC. Translated, it gives CASSVPSGGYIDEQYF.

The chain links TRBV2 to TRBJ1-3; the match to TRBD1 covers 7 bases. Germline trimming cut 5 bases from V and 1 base from J; bases unmatched to any gene: 2. Germline values: CDR1 SNHLY, CDR2 FYNNEI. This CDR3 has 14 amino acids. The CDR3 DNA reads as TGTGCCAGCAGTTTGGGACAGTCTGGAAACACCATATATTTT. Amino acids: CASSLGQSGNTIYF.

V usage is TRBV9 and J usage is TRBJ1-3; 10 nucleotides align to TRBD1. Germline CDR1 is SGDLS and CDR2 is YYNGEE. This CDR3 has 17 amino acids. V gave up 4 bases and J gave up 4 bases; unmatched junction bases: 11. Here the CDR3 DNA reads TGTGCCAGCAGCCCCAGACAGGGGGCTCTTCTGGGAAACACCATATATTTT. It translates to CASSPRQGALLGNTIYF.

The chain carries TRBV18 and TRBJ2-2, with no clear D. Trimming shortened V by 1 base and J by 0 bases, and 6 bases separated the two germline ends. CDR1 and CDR2 (germline): KGHSH, LQKENI. The length of the CDR3 is 15 residues. CDR3 amino acids: CASSPRAPNTGELFF. The DNA of the CDR3 is TGTGCCAGCTCACCACGGGCACCGAACACCGGGGAGCTGTTTTTT.

V is TRBV19 and J is TRBJ1-4, with 8 bases lining up with TRBD1. There are 16 residues in the CDR3. V was pared by 7 bases and J by 0 bases, with 7 bases of the junction left unmatched. Per germline, CDR1 LNHDA and CDR2 SQIVND (reference sequence). CDR3 region: CASTPGQETTNEKLFF. The CDR3 nucleotides read TGTGCCAGTACCCCGGGACAGGAAACAACTAATGAAAAACTGTTTTTT. The full variable domain, in which reference TRBV19 and TRBJ1-4 provide the parts outside the CDR3, is DGGITQSPKYLFRKEGQNVTLSCEQNLNHDAMYWYRQDPGQGLRLIYYSQIVNDFQKGDIAEGYSVSREKKESFPLTVTSAQKNPTAFYLCASTPGQETTNEKLFFGSGTQLSVL.

The chain links TRBV6-4 to TRBJ2-1; D gene uncertain. The CDR3 loop spans 15 amino acids. Germline values: CDR1 MRHNA, CDR2 SNTAGT. V lost 10 bases, J lost 0 bases, and 16 bases lay in between. CDR3 DNA: TGTGCCACCTCGCTTGTGGAGAGCTCCTACAATGAGCAGTTCTTC. Amino acids: CATSLVESSYNEQFF.

V and J are TRBV6-5 and TRBJ2-5, with 7 positions matching TRBD2. Germline values: CDR1 MNHEY, CDR2 SVGAGI. CDR3 length: 15 amino acids. The trim removed 0 bases at V and 5 bases at J, leaving 6 bases unmatched. The CDR3 DNA follows: TGTGCCAGCAGTTACTCGTGGGGGGGAGGGGAGACCCAGTACTTC. The encoded protein is CASSYSWGGGETQYF.

V usage is TRBV7-2 and J usage is TRBJ1-5; TRBD1 might be the D (5 bases). This CDR3 is 12 amino acids long. Germline V gene lookup returns CDR1 SGHTA and CDR2 FQGNSA. Trimming took off 5 bases at V and 5 bases at J, with 7 bases between the two ends. As DNA, the CDR3 is TGTGCCAGCAGCACCAGGGATCAGCCCCAGCATTTT. This sequence encodes CASSTRDQPQHF.

V is TRBV18 and J is TRBJ2-7; 11 bases fit TRBD2. CDR1 KGHSH and CDR2 LQKENI come from the germline V gene. The CDR3 is 15 amino acids. Trimming at V came to 6 bases and at J to 6 bases, leaving 10 bases not matched to a gene. The CDR3 protein is CASSGGTSGNSEQYF. The CDR3 nucleotides read TGTGCCAGCTCGGGAGGGACTAGCGGAAACTCCGAGCAGTACTTC. Drawing the rest from reference TRBV18 and TRBJ2-7, the complete variable domain is NAGVMQNPRHLVRRRGQEARLRCSPMKGHSHVYWYRQLPEEGLKFMVYLQKENIIDESGMPKERFSAEFPKEGPSILRIQQVVRGDSAAYFCASSGGTSGNSEQYFGPGTRLTVT.

The rearrangement joins TRBV14 to TRBJ2-3; 10 bases match TRBD2. This CDR3 is built from 15 residues. Germline CDR1 SGHDN, CDR2 FVKESK. V shed 4 bases, J shed 1 base, and the junction held 2 bases outside the gene matches. CDR3 sequence: CASSPGTSGTDTQYF. The CDR3 DNA reads TGTGCCAGCAGCCCCGGGACTAGCGGCACAGATACGCAGTATTTT.

This clone appeared a few times. The V call is TRBV7-6, the J call TRBJ1-6; 7 bases are shared with TRBD1. V shed 5 bases and J 8 bases; nucleotides not matched to a gene: 9. Germline assignment: CDR1 SGHVS and CDR2 FNYEAQ. CDR3 length: 15 amino acids. CDR3 nucleotide sequence: TGTGCCAGCAGCCCGTCGGGACAGAATTATTCACCCCTCCACTTT. Amino acids: CASSPSGQNYSPLHF.

This sequence joins TRBV25-1 and TRBJ2-7, with TRBD1 as a possible D gene (6 bases). Deletions cut 6 bases from V and 1 base from J, with 16 bases between. The CDR3 length is 15 residues. Germline CDR1 is MGHDK and CDR2 is SYGVNS. CDR3 amino acids: CASSRTWTASYEQYF. CDR3 sequence (DNA): TGTGCCAGCAGCCGCACCTGGACAGCTTCCTACGAGCAGTACTTC.

This chain uses TRBV12-3 or TRBV12-4 with TRBJ1-5; D is undetermined. Trimming pared 7 bases from V and 6 bases from J, leaving 13 bases between. This CDR3 contains 13 residues. Here the CDR3 DNA reads TGTGCCAGCACCCAAATGAGGGCTCAGCCCCAGCATTTT. Translated: CASTQMRAQPQHF.